Each of the 7 T cell receptor beta chains below was sequenced from the same sample in a study of response to subunit inactivated influenza vaccine. TCRdb re-analysed the RT-PCR reads in MiXCR, keeping a single row per CDR3 protein. The sample has over 650,000 distinct CDR3 sequences, around a sixth seen once. The material was PBMCs from blood, obtained roughly 5 days after vaccination. The receptors derive from a man aged 45 to 65 who received an inactivated influenza vaccine.

DNA for the CDR3: TGTGCCAGCAGTGCCGTTGGGCGGGGGGCCTACAATGAGCAGTTCTTC. It yields the protein CASSAVGRGAYNEQFF. This chain joins TRBV2 and TRBJ2-1; 8 positions agree with TRBD2. Unmatched junction bases numbered 7, after V lost 4 bases and J lost 2 bases. This CDR3 has 16 amino acids. Germline V gives CDR1 SNHLY, CDR2 FYNNEI.

This rearrangement joins TRBV6-2 or TRBV6-3 to TRBJ2-2; possible D gene TRBD1, 6 bases. CDR3 size: 17 residues. The ends were cut back, 2 bases at V and 1 base at J, with 14 bases in the middle. Germline-derived CDR1 and CDR2 are MNHEY and SVGEGT. CDR3 sequence reads: CASSYTPTGWNTGELFF. In DNA, the CDR3 is TGTGCCAGCAGTTACACCCCGACAGGTTGGAACACCGGGGAGCTGTTTTTT.

The chain employs TRBV20-1 and TRBJ1-2; possibly TRBD1 for D (6 bases). Germline-derived CDR1 and CDR2 are DFQATT and SNEGSKA (reference sequence). The V and J ends lost 0 bases and 5 bases respectively, with 13 bases between them. The length of the CDR3 is 14 residues. CDR3 sequence (DNA): TGCAGTGCTAGAGATGATTACAGGGCGTATGGCTACACCTTC. This gives the protein CSARDDYRAYGYTF.

This clonotype was counted at least ten times. The chain couples TRBV29-1 to TRBJ1-1; TRBD1 aligns across 9 bases. The V segment lost 5 bases and the J segment 8 bases; nucleotides outside the gene matches: 12. Germline CDR1 SQVTM, CDR2 ANQGSEA. The length of the CDR3 is 14 residues. CDR3 in DNA: TGCAGCGTTACTCGTTCCGGGACAGGGAGAGAAGCTTTCTTT. It yields the protein CSVTRSGTGREAFF.

This clonotype was observed a handful of times. V is TRBV12-3 or TRBV12-4 and J is TRBJ2-1; D remains ambiguous. Trimming removed 2 bases at V and 8 bases at J, with 10 bases between. The CDR3 contains 13 residues. For the CDR3, the DNA is TGTGCCAGCAGTTTAATGGTTGGGGATGAGCAGTTCTTC. It encodes CASSLMVGDEQFF.

This sequence joins TRBV20-1 and TRBJ1-1; D is uncertain. Trimming removed 3 bases from V and 0 bases from J, with 17 bases in between. The germline V gene encodes CDR1 DFQATT and CDR2 SNEGSKA (reference sequence). CDR3 length: 16 residues. The CDR3 spells CSARSRMGSLNTEAFF. The DNA for the CDR3 is TGCAGTGCTAGGTCGCGTATGGGCAGCCTGAACACTGAAGCTTTCTTT.

The chain has TRBV13 and TRBJ2-5; TRBD1 matches 7 bases. The CDR3 runs to 15 residues. The J segment lost 8 bases and the V segment lost 5 bases, leaving 14 bases of the junction unmatched. In germline, CDR1 is PRHDT, CDR2 FYEKMQ (reference sequence). CDR3 sequence reads: CASSPRPGTDITQYF. In DNA, the CDR3 is TGTGCCAGCAGCCCTCGACCCGGGACAGATATTACCCAGTACTTC. Filled out from reference TRBV13 and TRBJ2-5, the complete variable domain reads AAGVIQSPRHLIKEKRETATLKCYPIPRHDTVYWYQQGPGQDPQFLISFYEKMQSDKGSIPDRFSAQQFSDYHSELNMSSLELGDSALYFCASSPRPGTDITQYFGPGTRLLVL.